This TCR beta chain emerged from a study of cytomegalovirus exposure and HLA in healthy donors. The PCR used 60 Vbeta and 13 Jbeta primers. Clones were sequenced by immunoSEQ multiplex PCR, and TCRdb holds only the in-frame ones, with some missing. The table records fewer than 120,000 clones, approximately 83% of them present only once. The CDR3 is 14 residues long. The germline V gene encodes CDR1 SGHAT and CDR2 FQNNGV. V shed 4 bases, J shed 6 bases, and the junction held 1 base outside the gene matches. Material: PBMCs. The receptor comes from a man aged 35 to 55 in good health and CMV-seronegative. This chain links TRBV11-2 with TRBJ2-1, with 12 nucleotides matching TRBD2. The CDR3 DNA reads TGTGCCAGCAGCTCGGGACTAGCGGGCAATGAGCAGTTCTTC. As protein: CASSSGLAGNEQFF.